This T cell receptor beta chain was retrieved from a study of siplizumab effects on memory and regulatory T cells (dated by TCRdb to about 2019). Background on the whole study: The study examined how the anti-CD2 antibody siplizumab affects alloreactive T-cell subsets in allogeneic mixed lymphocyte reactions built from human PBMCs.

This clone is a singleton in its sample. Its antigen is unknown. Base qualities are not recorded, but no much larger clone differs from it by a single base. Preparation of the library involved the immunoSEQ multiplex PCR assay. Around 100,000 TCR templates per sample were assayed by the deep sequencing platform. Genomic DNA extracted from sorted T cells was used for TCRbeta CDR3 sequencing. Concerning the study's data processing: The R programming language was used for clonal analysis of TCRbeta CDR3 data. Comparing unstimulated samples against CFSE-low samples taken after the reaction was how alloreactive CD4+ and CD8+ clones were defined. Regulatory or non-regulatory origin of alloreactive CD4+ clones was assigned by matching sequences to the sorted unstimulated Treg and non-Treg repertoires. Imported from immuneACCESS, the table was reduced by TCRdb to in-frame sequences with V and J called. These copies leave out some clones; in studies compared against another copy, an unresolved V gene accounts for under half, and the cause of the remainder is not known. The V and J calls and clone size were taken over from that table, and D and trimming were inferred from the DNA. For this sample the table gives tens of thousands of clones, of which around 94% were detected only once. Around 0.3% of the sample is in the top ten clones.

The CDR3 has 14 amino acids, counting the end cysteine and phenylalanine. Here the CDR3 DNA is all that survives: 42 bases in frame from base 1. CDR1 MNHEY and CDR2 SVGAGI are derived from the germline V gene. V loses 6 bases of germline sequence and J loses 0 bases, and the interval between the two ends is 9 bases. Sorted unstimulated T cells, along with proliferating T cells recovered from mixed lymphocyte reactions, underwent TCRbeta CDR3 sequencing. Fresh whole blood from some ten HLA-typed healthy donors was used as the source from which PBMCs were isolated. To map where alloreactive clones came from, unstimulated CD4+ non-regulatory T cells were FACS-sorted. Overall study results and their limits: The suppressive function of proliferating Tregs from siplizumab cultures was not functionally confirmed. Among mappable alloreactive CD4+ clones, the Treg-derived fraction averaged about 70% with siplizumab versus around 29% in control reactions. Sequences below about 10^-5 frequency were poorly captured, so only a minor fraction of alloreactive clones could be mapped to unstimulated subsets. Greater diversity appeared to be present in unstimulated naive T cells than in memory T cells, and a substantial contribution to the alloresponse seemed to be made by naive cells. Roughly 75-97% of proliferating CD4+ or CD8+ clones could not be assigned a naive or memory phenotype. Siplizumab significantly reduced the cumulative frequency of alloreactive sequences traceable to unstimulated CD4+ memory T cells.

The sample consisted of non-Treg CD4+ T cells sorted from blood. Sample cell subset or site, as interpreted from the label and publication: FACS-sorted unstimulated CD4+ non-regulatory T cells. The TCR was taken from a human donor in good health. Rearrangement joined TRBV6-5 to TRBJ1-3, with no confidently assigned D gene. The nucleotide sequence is TGTGCCAGCAGCCTCCAGGACTCTGGAAACACCATATATTTT. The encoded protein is CASSLQDSGNTIYF.